The sequence of this T cell receptor beta chain was determined in a study of T cell changes during pregnancy in multiple sclerosis. Assay used: immunoSEQ multiplex PCR; TCRdb lists only in-frame clones, some missing. The sample holds about 36,000 clones, about 88% seen once. There are 15 residues in the CDR3. V shed 0 bases, J shed 9 bases, and the junction held 6 bases outside the gene matches. The germline V gene encodes CDR1 SGDLS and CDR2 YYNGEE. The input for sequencing was CD8+ T cells from peripheral blood mononuclear cells, taken in the third trimester of pregnancy. This chain joins TRBV9 and TRBJ2-1, with 10 bases matching TRBD2. This TCR was recovered from a female donor with multiple sclerosis, enrolled in a pregnancy study. The DNA of the CDR3 is TGTGCCAGCAGCGTAGGCAGCGGGGGGGCCACTGAGCAGTTCTTC. It yields the protein CASSVGSGGATEQFF. Supplemented by reference TRBV9 and TRBJ2-1, the full variable domain reads DSGVTQTPKHLITATGQRVTLRCSPRSGDLSVYWYQQSLDQGLQFLIQYYNGEERAKGNILERFSAQQFPDLHSELNLSSLELGDSALYFCASSVGSGGATEQFFGPGTRLTVL.